The entry below gives a single TCR beta chain sequence along with its context. This sample was taken from a study of blood T cell repertoires in COVID-19. In the study overall: From the United States, Italy and Spain came samples of acute and convalescent COVID-19. T cells, B-cell-depleted T cells, or PBMCs provided the cDNA or gDNA that served as material.

Losses at the gene ends were 2 bases for V and 2 bases for J; bases not matched to a gene: 7. CDR1 and CDR2 (germline): MNHEY, SVGAGI. This CDR3 is 16 amino acids long. As processed by the authors: Amplification with reference gene primers provided the estimates of nucleated cell counts. TCRdb's copy holds only in-frame clones and misses some; the assay was immunoSEQ multiplex PCR. The V and J calls and clone size were taken over from that table, and D and trimming were inferred from the DNA. Of under 130,000 clones detected, roughly 81% appear once; the ten largest clones hold around 2%. The V and J genes are TRBV6-5 and TRBJ2-5; 8 bases are a match to TRBD1. The sequencing sample was made of peripheral blood. The TCR comes from a human donor in a cohort sampled during active COVID-19. The DNA for the CDR3 is TGTGCCAGCAGTTACAATTCAGGGGGCACACAAGAGACCCAGTACTTC. This translates into CASSYNSGGTQETQYF.